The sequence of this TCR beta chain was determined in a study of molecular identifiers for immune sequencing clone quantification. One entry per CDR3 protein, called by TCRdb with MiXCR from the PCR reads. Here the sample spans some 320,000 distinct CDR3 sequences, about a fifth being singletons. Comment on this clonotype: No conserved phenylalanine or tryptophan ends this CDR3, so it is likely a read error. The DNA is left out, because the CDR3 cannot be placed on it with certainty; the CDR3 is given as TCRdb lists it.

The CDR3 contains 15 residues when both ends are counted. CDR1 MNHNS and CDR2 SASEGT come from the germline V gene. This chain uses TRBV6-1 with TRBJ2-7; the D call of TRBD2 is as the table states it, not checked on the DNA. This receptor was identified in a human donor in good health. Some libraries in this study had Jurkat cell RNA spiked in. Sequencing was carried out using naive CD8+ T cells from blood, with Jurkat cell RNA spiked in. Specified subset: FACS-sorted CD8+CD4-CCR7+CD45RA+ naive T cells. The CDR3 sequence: CASSEPDLSSDEQCL.